This T cell receptor beta chain comes out of a study of T-cell reconstitution after alpha-beta-depleted transplantation in children. A TCRbeta library incorporating unique molecular identifiers was prepared. MiXCR, run by TCRdb on the PCR reads, gives a single entry per CDR3 protein. The table includes about 22,000 distinct CDR3 sequences, roughly a tenth detected once. This CDR3 contains 15 residues. Trimming took off 6 bases at V and 0 bases at J, with 14 bases between the two ends. The sequence was obtained from a human donor who donated a stem cell graft to a child with chronic granulomatous disease. The chain employs TRBV12-3 or TRBV12-4 and TRBJ2-5; D gene uncertain. The sequencing here drew on PBMCs from the stem cell graft donor, taken from the stem cell graft. The CDR3 DNA reads TGTGCCAGCAGGTTGGGCAGAACATACCAAGAGACCCAGTACTTC. Residues: CASRLGRTYQETQYF.